This T cell receptor (beta chain) was recorded in a study of shared clonotypes between healthy human individuals. Study-wide background: CD4 naive and memory got three plates each, CD8 naive two, CD8 memory one.

Repertoires were generated with immunoSEQ multiplex PCR, while TCRdb's copy carries only in-frame clones and drops some. The sample includes 2 million or so clones, roughly 96% seen only once; the top ten take 0.13%. The study, taken as a whole, reports: Roughly 4.7% was the fraction of naive CD4 clonotypes found shared across several donors.

This CDR3 has 11 residues. V was shortened by 7 bases and J by 4 bases, with 7 bases between the two germline ends. Germline CDR1 MDHEN, CDR2 SYDVKM. Comments on this clone: Its antigen remains unidentified.

This TCR came from a man aged 18 to 30 in good health. Sequencing was performed on naive CD4+ T cells sorted from blood. The sample's subset: CD45RA+ positively selected. This chain links TRBV28 with TRBJ1-2; maybe TRBD1 (5 bases). DNA for the CDR3: TGTGCCAGCACGGGGGGCTATGGCTACACCTTC. It yields the protein CASTGGYGYTF.